Below are 27 T cell receptor beta chains sequenced from a single sample in a study of blood T cells in healthy people across ages. Sample-barcoded 5' priming and a J-beta primer mix drove a second PCR of 7 to 11 cycles. TCRdb reprocessed the 5' RACE reads via MiXCR and lists one record per CDR3 protein. The table includes about 570,000 distinct CDR3 sequences, roughly a quarter detected once. In addition, the sample was reused for a study of T cells of mothers and their children.

Sequencing was done on a sample of blood. All receptors derive from a boy aged 2-15 years in good health.

The rearrangement links TRBV29-1 to TRBJ2-5, with TRBD1 matching over 7 bases. This CDR3 spans 13 amino acids. Germline CDR1 is SQVTM and CDR2 is ANQGSEA. V trimming: 4 bases; J trimming: 1 base; junction bases outside the gene matches: 3. The CDR3 spells CSVGQGVQETQYF. The CDR3 region has the DNA TGCAGCGTTGGCCAGGGGGTCCAAGAGACCCAGTACTTC.

This sequence joins TRBV12-3 or TRBV12-4 and TRBJ2-3; 12 nucleotides line up with TRBD2. The CDR3 length is 16 residues. J gave up 8 bases and V 1 base, and 7 bases lay outside the gene matches. In DNA form, the CDR3 reads TGTGCCAGCAGTTTAGGTCCACTAGCGGGAGGAGGTACGCAGTATTTT. This sequence encodes CASSLGPLAGGGTQYF.

The rearrangement uses TRBV9 and TRBJ1-2, with a tentative D call TRBD1 (5 bases). V shed 5 bases and J shed 0 bases, with 11 bases lying between them. Germline V gene data show CDR1 as SGDLS and CDR2 as YYNGEE. The CDR3 runs 14 residues. The CDR3 region is CASSGAASNYGYTF. The CDR3 coding sequence is TGTGCCAGCAGTGGGGCAGCATCTAACTATGGCTACACCTTC. The entire variable domain, with the rest obtained from reference TRBV9 and TRBJ1-2, is as follows: DSGVTQTPKHLITATGQRVTLRCSPRSGDLSVYWYQQSLDQGLQFLIQYYNGEERAKGNILERFSAQQFPDLHSELNLSSLELGDSALYFCASSGAASNYGYTFGSGTRLTVV.

The chain recombines TRBV6-5 with TRBJ2-3; 7 bases fit TRBD1. The CDR3 consists of 13 residues. Germline CDR1 is MNHEY and CDR2 is SVGAGI. V trimming: 7 bases; J trimming: 3 bases; junction bases outside the gene matches: 4. CDR3 nucleotide sequence: TGTGCCAGCAACCAACAGGGGACAGATACGCAGTATTTT. Its protein is CASNQQGTDTQYF.

CDR3 region: CASSSDPLSTDTQYF. In DNA form, the CDR3 reads TGTGCCAGCAGCTCCGACCCACTTAGCACAGATACGCAGTATTTT. The chain carries TRBV7-3 and TRBJ2-3, with no clear D. V was shortened by 4 bases and J by 0 bases, with 11 bases between the two germline ends. CDR1 is SGHTA and CDR2 is FQGTGA in the germline V gene. The CDR3 covers 15 residues.

The chain links TRBV7-9 to TRBJ2-3, with D perhaps matching TRBD2 (6 bases). Trimming removed 1 base at V and 5 bases at J, with 13 bases between. The CDR3 has 15 amino acids. The germline V gene has CDR1 SEHNR and CDR2 FQNEAQ (reference sequence). CDR3 sequence reads: CASSLGAARGDTQYF. The CDR3 DNA reads as TGTGCCAGCAGCTTAGGGGCGGCGCGGGGAGATACGCAGTATTTT. Variable domain in full (rest from reference TRBV7-9 and TRBJ2-3): DTGVSQNPRHKITKRGQNVTFRCDPISEHNRLYWYRQTLGQGPEFLTYFQNEAQLEKSRLLSDRFSAERPKGSFSTLEIQRTEQGDSAMYLCASSLGAARGDTQYFGPGTRLTVL.

The chain combines TRBV20-1 with TRBJ1-1; D may be TRBD1 (5 bases). This CDR3 spans 13 amino acids. Trimming left V 2 bases short and J 3 bases short, with 10 bases between. Germline lookup yields CDR1 DFQATT and CDR2 SNEGSKA (reference sequence). The CDR3 here is CSARWGFDTEAFF. CDR3 bases: TGCAGTGCTAGATGGGGGTTCGACACTGAAGCTTTCTTT.

Points on this clonotype: Because the CDR3 is missing its conserved closing phenylalanine or tryptophan, this is likely a read error. The V gene is TRBV29-1, the J gene TRBJ2-3; D unclear. Germline V gene data show CDR1 as SQVTM and CDR2 as ANQGSEA. Trimming cost V 0 bases and J 9 bases, with 22 bases left between them. CDR3 length: 16 amino acids. CDR3 DNA sequence: TGCAGCGTTGAAGATATACAGTTCTCCAGGATCGGGACGCAGTATCTT. As protein: CSVEDIQFSRIGTQYL.

The chain carries TRBV3-1 and TRBJ2-5, with 10 bases identical to TRBD2. V lost 4 bases to trimming and J lost 3 bases; unmatched junction nucleotides: 8. The CDR3 has 16 amino acids. CDR1 is LGHDT, CDR2 YNNKEL, per germline (reference sequence). The CDR3, as DNA: TGTGCCAGCAGCCGACCCACTACTAGCGGGGAAGAGACCCAGTACTTC. It encodes CASSRPTTSGEETQYF.

Only a few counts were recorded for this clonotype. The gene calls are TRBV7-8 and TRBJ2-3; 8 bases align to TRBD2. The CDR3 runs 15 residues. With V trimmed by 7 bases and J by 3 bases, 9 bases remained unmatched. Germline CDR1 and CDR2: SGHVS and FQNEAQ. CDR3 in DNA: TGTGCCAGCACCGCCACGACTAGCGTGACAGATACGCAGTATTTT. Protein product: CASTATTSVTDTQYF.

This clonotype was observed a handful of times. The chain is built from TRBV27 and TRBJ2-7; D is possibly TRBD2 (5 bases). The CDR3 runs 15 residues. The germline V gene encodes CDR1 MNHEY and CDR2 SMNVEV (reference sequence). Trimming stripped 1 base from V and 1 base from J, with 11 bases between. The CDR3: CASSLYPRASYEQYF. The CDR3, as DNA: TGTGCCAGCAGTTTATACCCGAGGGCTTCCTACGAGCAGTACTTC.

The CDR3 DNA reads as TGCAGCGTTGTTGGACTAGCGGGGGAGTACGAGCAGTACTTC. Its protein is CSVVGLAGEYEQYF. This chain uses TRBV29-1 with TRBJ2-5; 13 bases are shared with TRBD2. The J call could be wrong; TRBJ2-7 is a better fit for the DNA end. Germline V gene sequence: CDR1 SQVTM, CDR2 ANQGSEA. This CDR3 has 14 amino acids.

This clonotype was detected only a few times. This chain uses TRBV9 with TRBJ2-3, with D hard to call. Trimming pared 3 bases from V and 7 bases from J, leaving 6 bases between. This CDR3 is built from 11 residues. Germline V gene lookup returns CDR1 SGDLS and CDR2 YYNGEE. The DNA of the CDR3 is TGTGCCAGCAGCGGAACGAATACGCAGTATTTT. Translated: CASSGTNTQYF. Based on the CDR3 plus reference TRBV9 and TRBJ2-3, the full variable domain is DSGVTQTPKHLITATGQRVTLRCSPRSGDLSVYWYQQSLDQGLQFLIQYYNGEERAKGNILERFSAQQFPDLHSELNLSSLELGDSALYFCASSGTNTQYFGPGTRLTVL.

This clonotype was counted at least ten times. The chain uses TRBV3-1 and TRBJ2-3, with TRBD1 matching 7 bases. After removal of 1 base from V and 3 bases from J, the junction contained 4 bases not matched to a gene. Germline CDR1 LGHDT, CDR2 YNNKEL (reference sequence). The CDR3 consists of 15 residues. The CDR3 DNA is TGTGCCAGCAGCCAAGGACAGGGAGAAACAGATACGCAGTATTTT. The encoded protein is CASSQGQGETDTQYF.

This clonotype was recorded a few times. The rearrangement joins TRBV5-4 to TRBJ2-3, with TRBD2 matching over 9 bases. V gave up 3 bases and J gave up 3 bases; unmatched junction bases: 5. Germline-derived CDR1 and CDR2 are SGHNT and YYREEE (reference sequence). The CDR3 extends over 15 amino acids. This chain's CDR3 is CASSSGTSPTDTQYF. The CDR3 coding sequence is TGTGCCAGCAGCTCCGGGACTAGCCCAACAGATACGCAGTATTTT.

This clonotype occurred once. At one boundary the junction diverges from the germline segment, which might be a read error. The chain uses TRBV10-1 and TRBJ2-5; the match to TRBD2 covers 13 bases. The length of the CDR3 is 14 residues. Germline CDR1 is WNHNN and CDR2 is SYGVQD (reference sequence). CDR3 coding DNA: TGCGCCAGCAGTGAAAGGACTAGCGGGAGTCCACGTAGCTTC. Translating it yields CASSERTSGSPRSF.

This sequence joins TRBV7-9 and TRBJ2-6; D could derive from TRBD1 or TRBD2 (6 bases each). Looked up from germline, CDR1 is SEHNR and CDR2 is FQNEAQ (reference sequence). The length of the CDR3 is 17 residues. V lost 3 bases, J lost 4 bases, and 16 bases lay in between. CDR3 DNA: TGTGCCAGCAGCTTCCCAGCCGGGGGCTTGGGGGCCAACGTCCTGACTTTC. This gives the protein CASSFPAGGLGANVLTF.

V usage is TRBV7-3 and J usage is TRBJ2-1; 8 nucleotides match TRBD2. The J call is in doubt because the DNA end fits TRBJ2-5 better. CDR1 SGHTA and CDR2 FQGTGA come from the germline V gene. This CDR3 has 16 residues. CDR3 nucleotides: TGTGCCAGCAGCTCTCTTAGCGGGACCAACCCAGAGACCCAGTACTTC. As protein: CASSSLSGTNPETQYF.

J is TRBJ2-5 and V is TRBV28, with 11 nucleotides matching TRBD2. The closer fit of TRBJ2-7 to the DNA end suggests the J call may be wrong. This CDR3 is built from 20 residues. Germline-derived CDR1 and CDR2 are MDHEN and SYDVKM. The CDR3 reads CASSLSVSLAGGPSSYEQYF. CDR3 nucleotides: TGTGCCAGCAGTTTAAGTGTTTCGCTAGCGGGGGGTCCCAGCTCCTACGAGCAGTACTTC.

The chain is built from TRBV7-9 and TRBJ2-1; the D is unclear. Germline V lookup: CDR1 SEHNR, CDR2 FQNEAQ (reference sequence). This CDR3 is built from 11 residues. V lost 1 base, J lost 13 bases, and 8 bases lay in between. The CDR3 sequence: CASSLEAPQFF. CDR3 sequence (DNA): TGTGCCAGCAGCTTAGAGGCACCACAGTTCTTC.

This chain uses TRBV7-9 with TRBJ1-2; weak D call: TRBD1 (5 bases). The germline gives CDR1 SEHNR, CDR2 FQNEAQ (reference sequence). V was cut by 5 bases and J by 0 bases, with 13 bases left in between. The CDR3 runs 15 residues. The CDR3 region is CASSRGTAPNYGYTF. The CDR3 DNA follows: TGTGCCAGCAGCCGTGGGACCGCTCCTAACTATGGCTACACCTTC.

There are a few counts of this clonotype. The rearrangement links TRBV5-1 to TRBJ1-1; the D gene is possibly TRBD1 (6 bases). Germline values: CDR1 SGHRS, CDR2 YFSETQ. This CDR3 contains 14 residues. Deletions cut 4 bases from V and 5 bases from J, with 15 bases between. The CDR3 spells CASSLGARITEAFF. In DNA, the CDR3 is TGCGCCAGCAGCCTGGGGGCGCGGATTACTGAAGCTTTCTTT.

The V and J genes are TRBV6-2 or TRBV6-3 and TRBJ2-1; D ambiguous. The end of the DNA aligns better with TRBJ2-7, so the J call may be wrong. Germline V gene data show CDR1 as MNHEY and CDR2 as SVGEGT. CDR3 length: 14 residues. Here the CDR3 DNA reads TGTGCCAGCAGTTACTCGAAAGGGTTCGACGAGCAGTACTTC. This sequence encodes CASSYSKGFDEQYF.

The CDR3 is CASSHADQRLFF. The CDR3 nucleotides are TGTGCCAGCAGCCACGCGGATCAGCGACTGTTTTTT. The chain joins TRBV7-9 to TRBJ1-4; D gene ambiguous. The V and J ends lost 5 bases and 13 bases respectively, with 14 bases between them. The length of the CDR3 is 12 residues. CDR1 is SEHNR and CDR2 is FQNEAQ in the germline V gene (reference sequence).

As regards this clonotype: Relative to the germline gene, one junction end is altered; a read error may explain this. The chain carries TRBV12-3 or TRBV12-4 and TRBJ2-7, with 9 bases lining up with TRBD1. The CDR3 has 11 residues. CDR3 sequence: CASSTGGASTF. CDR3 DNA: TGTGCCAGCAGTACAGGGGGCGCGAGTACCTTC.

This chain's CDR3 is CATSEGWEQFF. CDR3 in DNA: TGCGCCACCAGTGAGGGTTGGGAGCAGTTCTTC. The V gene is TRBV4-1, the J gene TRBJ2-1; perhaps TRBD2 as D (5 bases). The germline V gene encodes CDR1 MGHRA and CDR2 YSYEKL. This CDR3 spans 11 amino acids. V gave up 10 bases and J gave up 10 bases, with 14 bases separating them.

The rearrangement links TRBV6-5 to TRBJ1-2; D possibly corresponds to TRBD1 (5 bases). Trimming took off 4 bases at V and 5 bases at J, with 14 bases between the two ends. This CDR3 contains 14 residues. CDR1 MNHEY and CDR2 SVGAGI come from the germline V gene. CDR3 in amino acids: CASSSQGGRYGYTF. The CDR3 region has the DNA TGTGCCAGCAGTTCCCAGGGAGGGCGGTATGGCTACACCTTC.